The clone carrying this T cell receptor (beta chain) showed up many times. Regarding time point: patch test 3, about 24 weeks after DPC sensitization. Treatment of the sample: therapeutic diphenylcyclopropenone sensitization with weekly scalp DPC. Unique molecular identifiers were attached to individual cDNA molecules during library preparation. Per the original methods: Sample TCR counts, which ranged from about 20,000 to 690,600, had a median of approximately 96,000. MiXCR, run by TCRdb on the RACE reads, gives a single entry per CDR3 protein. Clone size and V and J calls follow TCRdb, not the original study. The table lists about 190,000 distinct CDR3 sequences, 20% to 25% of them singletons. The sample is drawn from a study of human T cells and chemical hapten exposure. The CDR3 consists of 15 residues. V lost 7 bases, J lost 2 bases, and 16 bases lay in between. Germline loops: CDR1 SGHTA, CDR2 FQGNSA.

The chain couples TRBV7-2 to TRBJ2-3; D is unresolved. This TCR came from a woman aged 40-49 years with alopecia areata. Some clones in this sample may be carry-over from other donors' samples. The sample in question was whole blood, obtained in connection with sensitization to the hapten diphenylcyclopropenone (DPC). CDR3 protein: CASTQSYGFTDTQYF. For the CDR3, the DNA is TGTGCCAGCACCCAATCCTACGGATTCACAGATACGCAGTATTTT.